The 25 T cell receptor beta chains given below trace back to one sample, sequenced in a study of blood T cell repertoires in COVID-19. Clones were sequenced by immunoSEQ multiplex PCR, and TCRdb holds only the in-frame ones, with some missing. The profile shows some 240,000 clones, around 81% of them singletons. Sequencing was carried out using peripheral blood. The receptor source for this set is a woman of 80 years or more with COVID-19, enrolled during active disease.

The chain employs TRBV6-5 and TRBJ2-1; possibly TRBD2 for D (6 bases). The CDR3 covers 13 residues. The ends were cut back, 2 bases at V and 9 bases at J, with 11 bases in the middle. In germline, CDR1 is MNHEY, CDR2 SVGAGI. Here the CDR3 reads CASSYERRGEQFF. The CDR3 DNA sequence: TGTGCCAGCAGTTACGAAAGGAGGGGTGAGCAGTTCTTC.

V usage is TRBV3-1 (or the pseudogene TRBV3-2) and J usage is TRBJ2-5, with TRBD2 as a possible D gene (6 bases). The CDR3 has 15 amino acids. The V and J ends lost 1 base and 4 bases respectively, with 13 bases between them. Germline V lookup: CDR1 LGHDT, CDR2 YNNKEL (reference sequence). The CDR3 sequence: CASSQASSVLETQYF. The CDR3, as DNA: TGTGCCAGCAGCCAAGCGTCTAGCGTTCTAGAGACCCAGTACTTC.

This clone has just one count. The chain recombines TRBV5-6 with TRBJ1-6; the D gene is possibly TRBD1 (6 bases). Germline-derived CDR1 and CDR2 are SGHDT and YYEEEE. The ends were cut back, 2 bases at V and 7 bases at J, with 13 bases in the middle. The CDR3 loop spans 15 amino acids. CDR3 DNA: TGTGCCAGCAGCTTCGACAGGCACCCGAATTCACCCCTCCACTTT. Translation: CASSFDRHPNSPLHF.

The chain combines TRBV4-1 with TRBJ1-3; no clear D gene. The CDR3 covers 14 residues. Looked up from germline, CDR1 is MGHRA and CDR2 is YSYEKL. The V and J ends lost 0 bases and 4 bases respectively, with 7 bases between them. The CDR3 loop reads CASSQEARGNTIYF. The CDR3 DNA sequence: TGCGCCAGCAGCCAAGAGGCCAGGGGAAACACCATATATTTT.

The chain is built from TRBV2 and TRBJ1-5; 7 bases map to TRBD1. The germline CDR1 and CDR2 sequences are SNHLY and FYNNEI. The V and J ends lost 8 bases and 4 bases, in that order; junction bases with no gene match: 11. The CDR3 sequence is 15 residues long. The CDR3 nucleotides are TGTGCCAGCTTCCGGGACAGTCCCGGGAATCAGCCCCAGCATTTT. Residues: CASFRDSPGNQPQHF. Full variable domain (outside the CDR3, taken from reference TRBV2 and TRBJ1-5): EPEVTQTPSHQVTQMGQEVILRCVPISNHLYFYWYRQILGQKVEFLVSFYNNEISEKSEIFDDQFSVERPDGSNFTLKIRSTKLEDSAMYFCASFRDSPGNQPQHFGDGTRLSIL.

The CDR3 region has the DNA TGTGCCAGCAGCTTAGGCGGGACAGGTTTCTCTGGAAACACCATATATTTT. It yields the protein CASSLGGTGFSGNTIYF. V usage is TRBV7-2 and J usage is TRBJ1-3; 8 bases are a match to TRBD1. V lost 1 base and J lost 0; bases outside the gene matches: 5. CDR1 is SGHTA, CDR2 FQGNSA, per germline. This CDR3 has 17 residues.

This clone occurred a few times. This rearrangement joins TRBV4-3 to TRBJ2-2; possible D gene TRBD2, 5 bases. This CDR3 region has 16 residues. Germline V lookup: CDR1 LGHNA, CDR2 YSLEER. Trimming removed 0 bases from V and 7 bases from J, with 15 bases in between. The CDR3 protein is CASSQEPGLAIGELFF. The DNA for the CDR3 is TGCGCCAGCAGCCAAGAACCTGGACTCGCCATCGGGGAGCTGTTTTTT.

The rearrangement links TRBV20-1 to TRBJ2-7; D not resolved. Germline CDR1 DFQATT, CDR2 SNEGSKA (reference sequence). V lost 3 bases and J lost 0, with 9 bases in between. CDR3 length: 13 amino acids. Written as DNA, the CDR3 is TGCAGTGCTAGTGCAAGCGCCTCCTACGAGCAGTACTTC. It translates to CSASASASYEQYF.

The chain has TRBV7-9 and TRBJ1-5, with TRBD1 identical over 10 bases. The V segment lost 1 base and the J segment 6 bases; nucleotides outside the gene matches: 6. The germline gives CDR1 SEHNR, CDR2 FQNEAQ (reference sequence). The CDR3 length is 16 residues. CDR3 DNA: TGTGCCAGCAGCTTAGAATTGGGACAGGGGAGTCAGCCCCAGCATTTT. It specifies CASSLELGQGSQPQHF.

The V call is TRBV6-5, the J call TRBJ1-2; 7 bases match TRBD1. CDR3 length: 13 residues. With 8 bases clipped from V and 1 base from J, the junction kept 4 bases outside the gene matches. Per the germline V gene, CDR1 is MNHEY and CDR2 is SVGAGI. CDR3 sequence: CASGDSFNYGYTF. The CDR3 DNA is TGTGCCAGCGGGGACAGCTTTAACTATGGCTACACCTTC.

The V gene is TRBV5-5, the J gene TRBJ2-5; a possible D gene is TRBD2 (5 bases). The CDR3 spans 13 residues. The germline gives CDR1 SGHKS, CDR2 YYEKEE (reference sequence). The V end was cut by 0 bases, the J end by 5 bases, with 8 bases between. The CDR3 loop reads CASSLGGSETQYF. The CDR3 DNA follows: TGTGCCAGCAGCTTGGGTGGGAGCGAGACCCAGTACTTC.

The chain uses TRBV7-2 and TRBJ1-4; 7 bases match TRBD1. The germline V gene has CDR1 SGHTA and CDR2 FQGNSA. The CDR3 length is 15 residues. The trim removed 2 bases at V and 1 base at J, leaving 1 base unmatched. CDR3 nucleotides: TGTGCCAGCAGCTTACAGGGGGTAACTAATGAAAAACTGTTTTTT. Its translation: CASSLQGVTNEKLFF. The whole variable domain, filled in from reference TRBV7-2 and TRBJ1-4, reads GAGVSQSPSNKVTEKGKDVELRCDPISGHTALYWYRQSLGQGLEFLIYFQGNSAPDKSGLPSDRFSAERTGGSVSTLTIQRTQQEDSAVYLCASSLQGVTNEKLFFGSGTQLSVL.

The chain is built from TRBV27 and TRBJ2-3, with D tentatively TRBD1 (5 bases). The V gene's germline CDR1 is MNHEY and CDR2 SMNVEV (reference sequence). Trimming pared 6 bases from V and 6 bases from J, leaving 13 bases between. The CDR3 runs 13 residues. The DNA for the CDR3 is TGTGCCAGCAGCCCGGCAGGGCGGGATACGCAGTATTTT. This gives the protein CASSPAGRDTQYF.

The chain is built from TRBV3-1 (or the pseudogene TRBV3-2) and TRBJ1-1; D is perhaps TRBD1 (5 bases). The CDR3 runs 14 residues. Per germline, CDR1 LGHDT and CDR2 YNNKEL (reference sequence). The germline V and J ends were trimmed by 4 bases and 4 bases, with 13 bases remaining between them. CDR3 in amino acids: CASSPDRVITEAFF. Here the CDR3 DNA reads TGTGCCAGCAGCCCCGACAGAGTGATCACTGAAGCTTTCTTT.

This chain connects TRBV20-1 to TRBJ2-3, with a possible D match to TRBD1 (5 bases). The CDR3 length is 14 residues. The germline gives CDR1 DFQATT, CDR2 SNEGSKA (reference sequence). V was trimmed by 3 bases and J by 4 bases, leaving 14 bases between them. Here the CDR3 reads CSASPWGGADTQYF. Here the CDR3 DNA reads TGCAGTGCTAGTCCCTGGGGCGGAGCAGATACGCAGTATTTT.

V is TRBV6-1 and J is TRBJ1-5, with 7 nucleotides matching TRBD1. The V gene end was trimmed by 4 bases and the J gene end by 0 bases; junction bases not matched to a gene: 9. The CDR3 has 17 amino acids. Germline V gives CDR1 MNHNS, CDR2 SASEGT. In DNA, the CDR3 is TGTGCCAGCAGTGGCTCTGGACAGGCGACTAGCAATCAGCCCCAGCATTTT. Translation: CASSGSGQATSNQPQHF.

This chain connects TRBV5-4 to TRBJ1-2; 11 bases line up with TRBD1. This CDR3 is 15 amino acids long. Trimming at V came to 5 bases and at J to 1 base, leaving 4 bases not matched to a gene. CDR1 and CDR2 from the germline V gene are SGHNT and YYREEE (reference sequence). The CDR3 region is CASRSGTGGNYGYTF. CDR3 sequence (DNA): TGTGCCAGCAGATCGGGGACAGGGGGTAACTATGGCTACACCTTC.

The chain uses TRBV18 and TRBJ2-7, with 10 bases matching TRBD2. In germline, CDR1 is KGHSH, CDR2 LQKENI. The junction had 2 bases not matched to a gene; V was cut back by 2 bases and J by 1 base. The CDR3 sequence is 15 residues long. The CDR3 loop reads CASSPASGSSYEQYF. The CDR3 DNA reads as TGTGCCAGCTCACCAGCTAGCGGGAGTTCCTACGAGCAGTACTTC.

This clone has just one count. The rearrangement uses TRBV6-5 and TRBJ1-3, with D possibly TRBD1 on 6 matching bases. The length of the CDR3 is 16 residues. Germline V gene lookup returns CDR1 MNHEY and CDR2 SVGAGI. V dropped 2 bases and J dropped 0 bases, with 11 bases sitting between them. In DNA, the CDR3 is TGTGCCAGCAGTTACGGAACAGGGCTCTCTGGAAACACCATATATTTT. The encoded protein is CASSYGTGLSGNTIYF.

In this sample, this clone turned up a few times. Other nucleotide sequences from this sample produce the same CDR3. The chain carries TRBV3-1 (or the pseudogene TRBV3-2) and TRBJ1-5; weak D call: TRBD1 (5 bases). Trimming removed 1 base from V and 4 bases from J, with 8 bases in between. The CDR3 length is 14 residues. Germline CDR1 reads LGHDT; CDR2 reads YNNKEL (reference sequence). The CDR3 sequence: CASSQGAGNQPQHF. CDR3 sequence (DNA): TGTGCCAGCAGCCAAGGGGCAGGGAATCAGCCCCAGCATTTT.

V gene TRBV10-2 combines with J gene TRBJ1-6, with 7 bases fitting TRBD1. The ends lost 6 bases at V and 9 bases at J; junction bases unmatched: 8. Looked up from germline, CDR1 is WSHSY and CDR2 is SAAADI. The CDR3 covers 14 residues. The CDR3 DNA sequence: TGCGCCAGCAGCGCTACAGGGGTTGGTTCACCCCTCCACTTT. Translation gives CASSATGVGSPLHF.

The chain recombines TRBV7-9 with TRBJ1-2; 7 bases map to TRBD1. Germline values: CDR1 SEHNR, CDR2 FQNEAQ (reference sequence). After removal of 5 bases from V and 2 bases from J, the junction contained 8 bases not matched to a gene. The CDR3 is 15 residues long. In nucleotides, the CDR3 is TGTGCCAGCAGCCCCCAGGGACAGCTAAACTATGGCTACACCTTC. Translation gives CASSPQGQLNYGYTF. Looking up the rest from reference TRBV7-9 and TRBJ1-2 gives the full variable domain: DTGVSQNPRHKITKRGQNVTFRCDPISEHNRLYWYRQTLGQGPEFLTYFQNEAQLEKSRLLSDRFSAERPKGSFSTLEIQRTEQGDSAMYLCASSPQGQLNYGYTFGSGTRLTVV.

The chain employs TRBV19 and TRBJ2-4; the match to TRBD2 covers 11 bases. The CDR3 is 19 amino acids. Germline CDR1 and CDR2: LNHDA and SQIVND (reference sequence). The V and J ends lost 6 bases and 1 base, in that order; junction bases with no gene match: 14. This CDR3 is CASSFRGLAESMAKNIQYF. CDR3 in DNA: TGTGCCAGTAGCTTCAGGGGACTAGCGGAGAGCATGGCCAAAAACATTCAGTACTTC.

This chain uses TRBV7-2 with TRBJ2-7, with TRBD2 identical over 14 bases. From germline, CDR1 is SGHTA and CDR2 FQGNSA. The V and J ends lost 4 bases and 6 bases, in that order; junction bases with no gene match: 8. CDR3 size: 16 residues. The CDR3 DNA reads as TGTGCCAGCAGCTACGCATCGGGACTAGCGGGAGTCGAGCAGTACTTC. It yields the protein CASSYASGLAGVEQYF.

V usage is TRBV28 and J usage is TRBJ1-6; weak D call: TRBD1 (5 bases). Germline loops: CDR1 MDHEN, CDR2 SYDVKM. This CDR3 has 14 residues. Trimming removed 6 bases at V and 7 bases at J, with 13 bases between. The CDR3 bases are TGTGCCAGCAGCTTTAGGGGCCGGAATTCACCCCTCCACTTT. Amino acid sequence: CASSFRGRNSPLHF.